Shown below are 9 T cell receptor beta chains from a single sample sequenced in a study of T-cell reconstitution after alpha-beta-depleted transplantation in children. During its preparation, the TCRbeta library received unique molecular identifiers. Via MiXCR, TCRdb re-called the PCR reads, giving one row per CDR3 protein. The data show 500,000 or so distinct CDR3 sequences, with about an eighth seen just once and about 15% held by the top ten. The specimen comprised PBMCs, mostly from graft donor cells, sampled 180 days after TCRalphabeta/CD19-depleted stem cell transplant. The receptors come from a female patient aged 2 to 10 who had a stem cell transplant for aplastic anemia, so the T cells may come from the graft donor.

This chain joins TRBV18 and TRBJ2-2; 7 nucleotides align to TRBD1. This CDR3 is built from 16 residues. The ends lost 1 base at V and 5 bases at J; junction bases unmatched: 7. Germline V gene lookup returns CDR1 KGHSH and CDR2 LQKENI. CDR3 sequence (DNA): TGTGCCAGCTCACCACTTGGGACAGTTCGGACCGGGGAGCTGTTTTTT. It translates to CASSPLGTVRTGELFF. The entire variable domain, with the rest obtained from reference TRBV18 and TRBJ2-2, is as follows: NAGVMQNPRHLVRRRGQEARLRCSPMKGHSHVYWYRQLPEEGLKFMVYLQKENIIDESGMPKERFSAEFPKEGPSILRIQQVVRGDSAAYFCASSPLGTVRTGELFFGEGSRLTVL.

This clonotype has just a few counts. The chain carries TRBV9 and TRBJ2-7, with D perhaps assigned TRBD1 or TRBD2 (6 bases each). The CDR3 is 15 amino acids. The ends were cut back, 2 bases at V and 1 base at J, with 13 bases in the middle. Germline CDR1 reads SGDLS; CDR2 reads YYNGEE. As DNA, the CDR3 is TGTGCCAGCAGCGTGGGATCGGGGGCTTCCTACGAGCAGTACTTC. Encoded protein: CASSVGSGASYEQYF.

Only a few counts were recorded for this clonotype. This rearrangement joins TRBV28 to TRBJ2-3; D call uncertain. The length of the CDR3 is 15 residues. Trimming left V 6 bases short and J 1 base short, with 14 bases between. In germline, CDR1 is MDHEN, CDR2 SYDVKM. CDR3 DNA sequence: TGTGCCAGCAGAACCGCTGTGGTCCGCACAGATACGCAGTATTTT. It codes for CASRTAVVRTDTQYF.

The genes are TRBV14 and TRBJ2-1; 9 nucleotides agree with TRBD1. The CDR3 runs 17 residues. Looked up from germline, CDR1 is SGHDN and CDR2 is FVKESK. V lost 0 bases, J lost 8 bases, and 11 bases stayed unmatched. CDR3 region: CASSQDLTGTGSHEQFF. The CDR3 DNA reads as TGTGCCAGCAGCCAAGATCTTACCGGGACAGGGAGTCATGAGCAGTTCTTC.

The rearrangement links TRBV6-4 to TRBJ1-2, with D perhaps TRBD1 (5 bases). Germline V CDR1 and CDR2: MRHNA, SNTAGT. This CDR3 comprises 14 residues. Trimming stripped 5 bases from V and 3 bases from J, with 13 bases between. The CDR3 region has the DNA TGTGCCAGCAGTTCCTTCCGGGGGGACTATGGCTACACCTTC. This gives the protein CASSSFRGDYGYTF.

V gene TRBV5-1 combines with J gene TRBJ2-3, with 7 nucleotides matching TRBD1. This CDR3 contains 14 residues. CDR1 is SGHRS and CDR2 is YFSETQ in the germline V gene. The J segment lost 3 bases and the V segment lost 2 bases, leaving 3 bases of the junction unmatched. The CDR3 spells CASSFRGRTDTQYF. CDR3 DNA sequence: TGCGCCAGCAGCTTTAGGGGGCGGACAGATACGCAGTATTTT.

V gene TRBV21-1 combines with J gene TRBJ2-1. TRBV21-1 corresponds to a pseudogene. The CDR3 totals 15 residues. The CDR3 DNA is TGTGCCAGCAGCAAAGGTAGATGTTGCTACAATGAGCAGTTCTTC. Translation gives CASSKGRCCYNEQFF.

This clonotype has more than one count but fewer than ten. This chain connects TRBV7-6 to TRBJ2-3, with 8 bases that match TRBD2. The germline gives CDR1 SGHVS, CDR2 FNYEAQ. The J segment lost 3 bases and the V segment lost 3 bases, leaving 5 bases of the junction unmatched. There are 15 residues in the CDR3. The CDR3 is CASSLSRGGTDTQYF. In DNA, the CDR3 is TGTGCCAGCAGCTTGAGCCGGGGGGGGACAGATACGCAGTATTTT.

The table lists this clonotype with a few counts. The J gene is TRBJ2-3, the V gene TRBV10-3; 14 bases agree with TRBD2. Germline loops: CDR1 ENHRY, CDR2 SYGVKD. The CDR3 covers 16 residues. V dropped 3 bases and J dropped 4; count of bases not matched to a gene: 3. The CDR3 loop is CAISDGLAGGSDTQYF. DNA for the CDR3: TGTGCCATCAGTGACGGACTAGCGGGAGGATCAGATACGCAGTATTTT.